The clone carrying this T cell receptor beta chain occurred many times. The time point is: persistent/refractory GD, antithyroid drugs over 5 years with positive TRAb. From PBMCs, RNA was extracted and then used to make the TCR library. Graves' disease diagnosis used American Thyroid Association guidelines. The data are from a study of regulatory T cells in long-lasting Graves disease. CDR1 is MNHEY and CDR2 is SVGAGI in the germline V gene. CDR3 length: 14 residues. Germline trimming cut 2 bases from V and 3 bases from J; bases unmatched to any gene: 2. Library construction for TCR beta used iRepertoire HTBI primers and Arm-PCR of CDR3 regions. TCRdb re-called the multiplex PCR reads with MiXCR, one entry per CDR3 protein. The repertoire holds more than 650,000 distinct CDR3 sequences, with 30% as singletons.

The chain links TRBV6-5 to TRBJ2-7; 9 nucleotides match TRBD2. The sequence was collected from a female donor with Graves disease. The sample here was peripheral blood mononuclear cells (PBMCs), taken when the disease was refractory, from a patient treated with antithyroid drugs. The CDR3: CASSYGAGGYEQYF. For the CDR3, the DNA is TGTGCCAGCAGTTACGGAGCGGGGGGCTACGAGCAGTACTTC.